The following is a T cell receptor beta chain sequence with its context. Its antigen target is currently unknown. Per-nucleotide qualities are absent, and no much larger clonotype sits a single base away. These data are taken from a study of cytomegalovirus exposure and HLA in healthy donors (dated by TCRdb to the late 2010s). Describing the broader study: An earlier analysis of about 560 of the donors reported approximately 280 Gb of sequence data and around 120 million unique TCR beta sequences obtained from some 200 million T cells. An early release that covered around 590 HLA-typed donors contained approximately 300 gigabases of sequencing data and 65 million to 100 million unique TCR sequences. Of the 350 to 450 genotyped donors, 65% to 90% fell in the genetic ancestry cluster associated with self-reported Caucasian donors. The aim of the study was to test whether cataloging public T cell receptors could identify signatures of past pathogen exposure. The study profiled the T cell repertoires of under 700 subjects by immunosequencing and related them to cytomegalovirus serostatus. In addition to the first cohort of 666 subjects, a separate validation cohort of approximately 110 different subjects was used. To predict cytomegalovirus infection status, the study combined high-throughput TCR immunosequencing, statistical association of individual TCRs with disease status, and machine learning. In a later analysis, previously published TCR beta repertoires from fewer than 750 donors were re-analyzed and high-resolution HLA genotyping was added so that TCR occurrence patterns could be studied. In the later analysis, no new phenotypic data were used to find candidate immune exposures; instead, reliance was placed on TCR beta sequences and their occurrence across donors. To decide whether each TCR beta V gene segment behaved as functional or pseudogenic, an earlier analysis of nearly 600 of the donors relied on high-throughput TCR beta sequencing. Alongside the repertoire data, information on donor age, sex, ethnicity and CMV serostatus was compiled. A later genetic analysis used genome-wide SNP genotypes for about 65% of the roughly 700 donors, treating that subset as a discovery cohort. All discovery cohort repertoires had been generated using a single sequencing platform. HLA typing included class I and class II loci at four-digit resolution. The number of typed donors differed by locus: about 629-630 for A, B, C, DRB1 and DQB1; 522 for DQA1; approximately 610 for DPA1; and about 450 for DPB1. A few DR-DQ haplotypes were treated as single units for association and clustering because of strong linkage in the cohort. Across 300 to 400 genotyped donors of the cohort, an average of approximately 240,000 unique TCR beta nucleotide sequences per donor were sequenced, and 15% to 20% of those sequences were non-productive.

The cohort consisted of 666 healthy bone marrow donors. At the time of sampling, every cohort member was nominally healthy, though immune exposures that went unrecorded were likely present. The donor was CMV seronegative and belonged to the group of under 400 seronegative cohort members. Every donor gave a peripheral blood sample, and the peripheral blood mononuclear cells from that sample were used for TCR beta sequencing. Genomic DNA extraction from the blood cell samples was performed with the Qiagen DNeasy Blood Extraction Kit. Points the paper makes about the study in general: In a later genetic analysis, a missense DCLRE1C variant was associated with V-gene and J-gene trimming of TCR beta chains, and the association was replicated in an independent cohort. Linkage disequilibrium might explain the correlated functional status among segregating V segments, but an unknown experimental factor could not be excluded. In the study, around 150 TCR beta chains were listed as associated with cytomegalovirus. Sequencing depth was assumed to be roughly uniform across donors in the presence/absence analyses, though that assumption may not hold. In a later analysis, HLA-associated TCR beta chains showed more clonal expansion and lower generation probabilities than non-associated chains that were equally common. Because counts were too low, 15 to 20 rarely observed V segments, including chromosome 9 orphons, were excluded from the earlier analysis of 587 of the donors. In a later analysis, some 18,000 TCR beta sequences were associated with specific HLA alleles at a false discovery rate of 0.05. Because HLA typing was unavailable for some donors at each locus, only the typed subset was used in association tests. In a later genetic analysis, fewer N-insertions in productive TCRs were reported among donors in an Asian-associated ancestry cluster than the approximately 710-donor mean. While some public TCRs were present in many individuals, most TCR sequences turned up only very rarely across donors. The cohort was sequenced for TCR beta chains only, and without alpha or paired-chain data the features that could be detected were limited. Broadly in line with IMGT annotations, most TCR beta V segments showed up in productive rearrangements about 90% or about 30% of the time in an earlier analysis of a few hundred of the donors. The classifier was reported to diagnose cytomegalovirus status with high specificity and sensitivity in both the original and validation cohorts. A later analysis found that TCR association rates varied across HLA loci, with DRB1 alleles showing the most associated TCRs and HLA-C alleles the fewest. A group of highly shared sequence variants was considered likely to be a technical artifact of the sequencing pipeline. Immune exposure information for the cohort was limited to CMV serostatus. A later analysis found that most CMV-associated TCR beta chains appeared HLA-restricted, with HLA associations seemingly driven largely by CMV exposure. According to a later analysis, parvovirus B19, influenza, CMV and Epstein-Barr virus appeared linked to several top co-occurrence clusters. It was suggested by the authors that the approach could potentially be generalized to other disease states and immunological phenotypes. A few of the identified cytomegalovirus-associated TCR beta chains were confirmed in vitro to be specific for cytomegalovirus antigens. A further reported finding was that TCR beta sequences accurately predicted the HLA-A and HLA-B alleles for most subjects in the first cohort. Strong co-occurrence of HLA alleles, especially DR and DQ, made assigning TCR associations to individual alleles difficult.

Libraries were constructed by the immunoSEQ multiplex PCR assay. For the multiplex PCR, a mixture combining 60 forward primers for TCR Vbeta segments and 13 reverse primers for TCR Jbeta segments was used. The CDR3 region of rearranged TCR beta genes was amplified from genomic DNA by a multiplex PCR assay. On the Illumina HiSeq System, the amplified TCR beta libraries were sequenced as 87-base-pair reads. In the paper's pipeline: Across the 640 or so repertoires, a later analysis counted tens of millions of unique TCR beta chains, roughly 11 million of which were shared by at least two donors. A nearest-neighbor algorithm error-corrected the raw reads and collapsed the reads into unique sequences, merging closely related sequences to remove PCR and sequencing errors. Alignment of CDR3 sequences to IMGT reference sequences was used to assign V, D and J gene segments. For a sequence to be retained, at least a six-nucleotide match to both a V gene segment and a J gene segment was required. A rearrangement counted as productive if the CDR3 had no stop codons and remained in frame with V and J, and every other rearrangement counted as non-productive. Following IMGT convention, CDR3 was defined as the stretch from the second conserved V-encoded cysteine up to the conserved J-encoded phenylalanine. The earlier analysis of some 540 of the donors excluded any sequence lacking an unambiguous match to a single V gene segment. In an earlier analysis of approximately 590 of the donors, a V segment was called functional when productive rearrangements were above 56.7%, and segregating when the standard deviation between donors exceeded 5%. To diagnose cytomegalovirus status from the catalog of TCR beta chain sequences, a statistical classification framework was built. A later analysis assigned V and J genes by comparing TCR nucleotide sequences with IMGT/GENE-DB human TR gene sequences. Using the TCRdist pipeline, a later analysis assigned CDR3 sequences along with most-parsimonious VDJ recombination scenarios. In a later analysis, every TCR beta chain was defined by the combination of its CDR3 amino acid sequence and its V-gene family, and reads without a unique V-gene family were dropped. In a later analysis, approximately 590 highly shared, low-generation-probability nucleotide sequences were removed to address suspected cross-contamination and a sequencing artifact. In a later analysis, a clonal expansion index was calculated for each public chain from normalized within-repertoire ranks of inferred template counts. In a later analysis, generation probabilities were computed using a VDJ recombination model fitted to out-of-frame rearrangements, and the results were checked against IGoR. In a later analysis, TCR-TCR, TCR-HLA and TCR-CMV co-occurrence was scored with hypergeometric tests, and a repertoire-size bias correction was applied to TCR pairs. In a later analysis, false discovery rates were estimated by permuting HLA or CMV assignments 20 times. A later analysis grouped co-occurring TCRs with DBSCAN, adding TCRdist sequence similarity when clustering within HLA-allele-positive subsets. Repertoires with fewer than 30,000 or more than 120,000 public chains were left out of co-occurrence clustering, as were a handful of repertoires with anomalous nucleotide sharing. TCRdb took over this immuneACCESS table, retaining in-frame rearrangements with V and J assigned. Such tables are incomplete; in checked studies, under half of the missing clones stem from an unresolved V gene, and the remainder is unexplained. That table gives V, J and clone size, and the DNA gave D and trimming. Here the sample has some 190,000 clones; 82% occur a single time. Of the sample, over 1.5% falls within the top ten clones.

Specimen: PBMCs. The receptor was derived from a man between 40 and 49 years old in good health and CMV-seronegative.

The CDR3 reads as follows: CASSPGTSNYGYTF. The nucleotides read TGCGCCAGCAGCCCCGGGACTTCAAACTATGGCTACACCTTC. The sequence joins TRBV5-1 to TRBJ1-2; the D gene is possibly TRBD1, with 5 bases matching. The junction carries 12 bases between V and J, which are trimmed by 4 bases and 2 bases respectively. The germline V gene sets CDR1 to SGHRS and CDR2 to YFSETQ. The cysteine opens and the phenylalanine closes a CDR3 of 14 amino acids. Just CDR3 DNA is preserved here, 42 bases in frame from base 1.